These 22 T cell receptor beta chains share one sample of origin, sequenced in a study of Graves' ophthalmopathy and Graves' hyperthyroidism. RNA served as the template for amplifying TCR beta CDR3 regions. First-round RT-PCR with HTBI primers preceded a second-round multiplex PCR. In TCRdb, the multiplex PCR reads were re-called with MiXCR into one record per CDR3 protein. The table lists roughly 500,000 distinct CDR3 sequences, about an eighth of them singletons. Material: blood. The receptors originated from a woman under 40 with Graves' ophthalmopathy.

In this sample, this clonotype turned up many times. This chain joins TRBV6-5 and TRBJ2-5; 9 nucleotides line up with TRBD2. Germline CDR1 and CDR2: MNHEY and SVGAGI. V lost 0 bases and J lost 5; bases outside the gene matches: 7. There are 16 residues in the CDR3. CDR3 residues: CASSYSPAGGGETQYF. The CDR3 bases are TGTGCCAGCAGTTACTCTCCAGCGGGAGGTGGGGAGACCCAGTACTTC.

In its sample, this clonotype was seen a few times. The chain couples TRBV5-8 to TRBJ1-5; no reliable D call. V was clipped by 5 bases and J by 6 bases, with 15 bases between them. The length of the CDR3 is 14 residues. Germline values: CDR1 SGHTS, CDR2 YDEGEE. CDR3 coding DNA: TGTGCCAGCAGTTCGTTTGGCAGCCTTCAGCCCCAGCATTTT. This translates into CASSSFGSLQPQHF.

This clonotype showed up many times. The chain has TRBV20-1 and TRBJ2-7; 7 bases map to TRBD1. This CDR3 region has 14 residues. V dropped 1 base and J dropped 3; count of bases not matched to a gene: 6. Per the germline V gene, CDR1 is DFQATT and CDR2 is SNEGSKA (reference sequence). The CDR3 coding sequence is TGCAGTGCTAGAGTGGGCAGGGGGTTCTACGAGCAGTACTTC. Encoded protein: CSARVGRGFYEQYF.

In its sample, this clonotype was seen many times. V gene TRBV20-1 combines with J gene TRBJ1-2; D is unresolved. The CDR3 consists of 14 residues. In germline, CDR1 is DFQATT, CDR2 SNEGSKA (reference sequence). Trimming shortened V by 0 bases and J by 3 bases, and 11 bases separated the two germline ends. CDR3 residues: CSARDKSADYGYTF. The DNA for the CDR3 is TGCAGTGCTAGAGATAAATCGGCGGACTATGGCTACACCTTC.

In this sample, this clonotype turned up many times. This chain connects TRBV13 to TRBJ1-1, with TRBD1 as a possible D gene (6 bases). The V end was cut by 6 bases, the J end by 5 bases, with 16 bases between. The CDR3 consists of 14 residues. Per germline, CDR1 PRHDT and CDR2 FYEKMQ (reference sequence). CDR3 in amino acids: CASSIDRSKTEAFF. CDR3 DNA sequence: TGTGCCAGCAGTATAGACAGGTCAAAGACTGAAGCTTTCTTT.

The chain recombines TRBV6-2 or TRBV6-3 with TRBJ1-5; unclear D gene. Germline loops: CDR1 MNHEY, CDR2 SVGEGT. Trimming removed 7 bases at V and 1 base at J, with 23 bases between. The length of the CDR3 is 18 residues. The CDR3 DNA sequence: TGTGCCAGCATCCACCGGAAAGGAAGACCCCCAAGCAATCAGCCCCAGCATTTT. It specifies CASIHRKGRPPSNQPQHF.

This clonotype was seen once. This chain connects TRBV12-3 or TRBV12-4 to TRBJ1-3, with 10 bases that match TRBD1. The V and J ends lost 6 bases and 3 bases, in that order; junction bases with no gene match: 5. The CDR3 length is 15 residues. CDR3 in amino acids: CASRGQGSGGNTIYF. For the CDR3, the DNA is TGTGCCAGCAGGGGACAGGGGTCAGGTGGAAACACCATATATTTT.

This clonotype was counted at least ten times. The chain links TRBV30 to TRBJ2-5; the D is unclear. The ends were cut back, 4 bases at V and 4 bases at J, with 13 bases in the middle. The CDR3 sequence is 13 residues long. The germline CDR1 and CDR2 sequences are GTSNPN and SVGIG (reference sequence). The CDR3 DNA reads as TGTGCCTGGATACCGAACCCCGGAGAGACCCAGTACTTC. Translated: CAWIPNPGETQYF.

The table lists this clonotype with many counts. V gene TRBV19 combines with J gene TRBJ1-1; 7 bases are shared with TRBD1. The CDR3 spans 15 residues. With V trimmed by 7 bases and J by 0 bases, 8 bases remained unmatched. CDR1 is LNHDA, CDR2 SQIVND, per germline (reference sequence). The DNA of the CDR3 is TGTGCCAGTACCACGAAACAGGGGTTGAACACTGAAGCTTTCTTT. Protein product: CASTTKQGLNTEAFF.

This clonotype has only a few counts. V usage is TRBV19 and J usage is TRBJ2-7, with D unresolved. Germline V gives CDR1 LNHDA, CDR2 SQIVND (reference sequence). Trimming cost V 1 base and J 6 bases, with 13 bases left between them. The CDR3 length is 14 residues. The CDR3 DNA sequence: TGTGCCAGTAGTATAGGAGCAGCAAGTGGCGAGCAGTACTTC. Translation gives CASSIGAASGEQYF.

This clonotype occurred many times. CDR3 DNA: TGTGCCAGCAGCTTAGGCGGGACAGTATATTCACCCCTCCACTTT. This translates into CASSLGGTVYSPLHF. V gene TRBV7-2 combines with J gene TRBJ1-6, with 7 nucleotides matching TRBD1. J gave up 8 bases and V 1 base, and 5 bases lay outside the gene matches. In germline, CDR1 is SGHTA, CDR2 FQGNSA. The CDR3 extends over 15 amino acids.

The V gene is TRBV4-1, the J gene TRBJ2-7, with 8 bases lining up with TRBD1. This CDR3 has 13 amino acids. In germline, CDR1 is MGHRA, CDR2 YSYEKL. Unmatched junction bases numbered 3, after V lost 1 base and J lost 7 bases. The CDR3 nucleotides read TGCGCCAGCAGCCAAGTGACAGGGGAAGAGCAGTACTTC. Translating gives CASSQVTGEEQYF.

V is TRBV6-1 and J is TRBJ1-1; tentative D call: TRBD1 (5 bases). The CDR3 length is 14 residues. V lost 6 bases to trimming and J lost 6 bases, with 17 bases between them. Germline assignment: CDR1 MNHNS and CDR2 SASEGT. The CDR3 coding sequence is TGTGCCAGCAGCTCCCCCGGGGGAACCGCTGAAGCTTTCTTT. It is translated as CASSSPGGTAEAFF.

This clonotype occurred many times. CDR3 amino acids: CASSYGTAAGELFF. The CDR3, as DNA: TGTGCCAGCAGTTACGGAACAGCCGCCGGGGAGCTGTTTTTT. The V and J genes are TRBV6-5 and TRBJ2-2; D unclear. Between the trimmed V and J ends, which lost 2 bases and 6 bases, there was a span of 10 bases. Germline V CDR1 and CDR2: MNHEY, SVGAGI. This CDR3 is built from 14 residues.

This clonotype occurred a few times. The chain employs TRBV7-9 and TRBJ1-2; D perhaps matches TRBD1 (5 bases). Germline V CDR1 and CDR2: SEHNR, FQNEAQ (reference sequence). This CDR3 has 15 amino acids. The V end was cut by 1 base, the J end by 7 bases, with 16 bases between. This CDR3 reads CASSLVFRVMTGYTF. DNA of the CDR3: TGTGCCAGCAGCTTAGTCTTCAGGGTAATGACTGGCTACACCTTC.

This clonotype showed up many times. This chain links TRBV6-5 with TRBJ1-1; TRBD1 aligns across 8 bases. This CDR3 comprises 13 residues. V lost 2 bases, J lost 11 bases, and 7 bases stayed unmatched. CDR1 MNHEY and CDR2 SVGAGI come from the germline V gene. The CDR3 protein is CASSYQGQGGAFF. For the CDR3, the DNA is TGTGCCAGCAGTTACCAAGGACAGGGAGGTGCTTTCTTT.

This clonotype was detected ten times or more. The genes are TRBV6-1 and TRBJ1-5; D remains ambiguous. This CDR3 is 15 amino acids long. The ends were cut back, 5 bases at V and 1 base at J, with 12 bases in the middle. CDR1 and CDR2 from the germline V gene are MNHNS and SASEGT. The DNA for the CDR3 is TGTGCCAGCAGTATAGCAAGGATAAGCAATCAGCCCCAGCATTTT. Protein product: CASSIARISNQPQHF.

This clonotype was found many times. The V and J genes are TRBV28 and TRBJ2-4; 7 bases agree with TRBD2. Germline V lookup: CDR1 MDHEN, CDR2 SYDVKM. The CDR3 runs to 16 residues. V was clipped by 1 base and J by 4 bases; unmatched bases: 7. The CDR3: CASSLSVWEGKNIQYF. The DNA for the CDR3 is TGTGCCAGCAGTTTATCGGTGTGGGAGGGAAAAAACATTCAGTACTTC. Variable domain in full (rest from reference TRBV28 and TRBJ2-4): DVKVTQSSRYLVKRTGEKVFLECVQDMDHENMFWYRQDPGLGLRLIYFSYDVKMKEKGDIPEGYSVSREKKERFSLILESASTNQTSMYLCASSLSVWEGKNIQYFGAGTRLSVL.

This clonotype showed up many times. The chain recombines TRBV10-3 with TRBJ2-7; D is perhaps TRBD1 or TRBD2 (5 bases each). Trimming pared 8 bases from V and 7 bases from J, leaving 21 bases between. From germline, CDR1 is ENHRY and CDR2 SYGVKD. The CDR3 is 14 residues long. This CDR3 is CAIARGRGGWEQYF. DNA for the CDR3: TGTGCCATCGCGAGGGGCAGAGGAGGCTGGGAGCAGTACTTC.

This clonotype was counted at least ten times. The chain carries TRBV6-1 and TRBJ2-7; D ambiguous. The V gene's germline CDR1 is MNHNS and CDR2 SASEGT. Trimming left V 2 bases short and J 3 bases short, with 11 bases between. The CDR3 length is 14 residues. CDR3 sequence reads: CASSEKLFLYEQYF. The CDR3 nucleotides are TGTGCCAGCAGTGAAAAACTTTTCCTCTACGAGCAGTACTTC.

The chain employs TRBV20-1 and TRBJ2-2; 9 bases agree with TRBD2. There are 17 residues in the CDR3. The germline CDR1 and CDR2 sequences are DFQATT and SNEGSKA (reference sequence). The V gene end was trimmed by 0 bases and the J gene end by 0 bases; junction bases not matched to a gene: 5. The CDR3 region has the DNA TGCAGTGCTAGAGATCTTCGGACTAGCGCGAACACCGGGGAGCTGTTTTTT. Translated, it gives CSARDLRTSANTGELFF.

This clonotype was observed many times. The V call is TRBV20-1, the J call TRBJ1-1; 9 nucleotides match TRBD1. The germline V gene has CDR1 DFQATT and CDR2 SNEGSKA (reference sequence). The length of the CDR3 is 14 residues. Trimming cost V 0 bases and J 4 bases; bases outside gene matches: 3. The CDR3 sequence is CSARDHRGLTEAFF. The CDR3 nucleotides read TGCAGTGCTAGAGATCACAGGGGGCTCACTGAAGCTTTCTTT.